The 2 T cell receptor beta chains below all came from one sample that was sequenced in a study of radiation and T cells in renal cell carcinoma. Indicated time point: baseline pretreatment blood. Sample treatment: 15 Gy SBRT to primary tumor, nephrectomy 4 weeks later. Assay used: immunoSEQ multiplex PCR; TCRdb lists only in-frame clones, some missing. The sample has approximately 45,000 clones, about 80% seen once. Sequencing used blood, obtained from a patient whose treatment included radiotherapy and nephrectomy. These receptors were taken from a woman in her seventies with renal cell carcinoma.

CDR3 loop: CASSPGTNNEQFF. CDR3 nucleotide sequence: TGTGCCAGCAGCCCCGGGACTAACAATGAGCAGTTCTTC. The chain recombines TRBV6-5 with TRBJ2-1; TRBD2 matches at 7 bases. Germline loops: CDR1 MNHEY, CDR2 SVGAGI. Trimming at V came to 6 bases and at J to 5 bases, leaving 4 bases not matched to a gene. This CDR3 region has 13 residues.

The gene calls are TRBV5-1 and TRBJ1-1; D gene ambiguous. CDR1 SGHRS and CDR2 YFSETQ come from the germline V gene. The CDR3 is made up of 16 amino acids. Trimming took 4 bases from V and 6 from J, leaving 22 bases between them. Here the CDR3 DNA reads TGCGCCAGCAGCGGACGTGGAGGGTCGTCAGACGCTGAAGCTTTCTTT. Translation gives CASSGRGGSSDAEAFF.